This T cell receptor (beta chain) was identified during a study of blood T cell repertoires in COVID-19. Across the whole study: Samples representing acute and convalescent COVID-19 were sourced from the United States, Italy and Spain.

Germline loops: CDR1 SGHAT, CDR2 FQNNGV. CDR3 length: 15 residues. V shed 5 bases and J 2 bases; nucleotides not matched to a gene: 4. Source study methods: Researchers report that nucleated cell counts were estimated from reference gene primer amplification. Assay: immunoSEQ multiplex PCR; the TCRdb copy retains only in-frame clones and omits some. The DNA was the basis for D and trimming; V, J and clone size are from that table. The table shows roughly 350,000 clones, with 85% to 90% occurring only once. The gene calls are TRBV11-2 and TRBJ1-2; 11 bases are a match to TRBD1. The specimen sequenced was peripheral blood. This receptor was identified in a woman between 45 and 65 years old with active or convalescent COVID-19. CDR3: CASSARDRGNYGYTF. The CDR3 nucleotides are TGTGCCAGCAGCGCCCGGGACAGGGGGAACTATGGCTACACCTTC.